The clone carrying this T cell receptor (beta chain) was picked up many times. Its cognate antigen is unknown. Once sorted, every population was more than 98% pure. J gave up 7 bases and V 2 bases, and 7 bases lay outside the gene matches. The CDR3 extends over 14 amino acids. Germline V gives CDR1 MNHNY, CDR2 SVGAGI (reference sequence). Every isolated RNA sample was fully reverse transcribed, so sequencing captured expressed TCRB transcripts. Clones were sequenced by immunoSEQ multiplex PCR, and TCRdb holds only the in-frame ones, with some missing. The table shows about 210,000 clones, with about a tenth occurring only once. These data are taken from a study of beta chain features in type 1 diabetes. The study, taken as a whole, reports: Patients' naive, central memory and Treg TCRB repertoires seemed closer to one another than those of healthy donors.

This clonotype was sampled from a man aged 18 to 30 in good health. The genes are TRBV6-6 and TRBJ1-2; 7 bases map to TRBD1. Input material: central memory CD4+ T cells from blood. The CDR3 loop reads CASSYGQAAGGYTF. The CDR3 region has the DNA TGTGCCAGCAGTTACGGACAGGCCGCGGGTGGCTACACCTTC.